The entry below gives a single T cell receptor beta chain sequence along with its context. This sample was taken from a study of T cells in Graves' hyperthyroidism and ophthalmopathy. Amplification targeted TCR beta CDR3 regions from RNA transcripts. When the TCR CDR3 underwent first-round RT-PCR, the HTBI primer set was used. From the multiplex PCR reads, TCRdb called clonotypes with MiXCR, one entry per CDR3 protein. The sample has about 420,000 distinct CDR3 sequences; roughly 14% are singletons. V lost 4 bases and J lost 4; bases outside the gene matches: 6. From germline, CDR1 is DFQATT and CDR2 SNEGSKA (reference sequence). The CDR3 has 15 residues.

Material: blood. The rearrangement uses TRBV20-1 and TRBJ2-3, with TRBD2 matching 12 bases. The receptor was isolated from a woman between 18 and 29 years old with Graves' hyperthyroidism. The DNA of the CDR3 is TGCAGTGCTACTCAACTAGCGGGGGGCGCAGATACGCAGTATTTT. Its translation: CSATQLAGGADTQYF.